The rows below give T cell receptor beta chains drawn from one sample of a study of shared clonotypes between healthy human individuals. Some clones are missing from TCRdb's copy, which holds only in-frame ones; the method was immunoSEQ multiplex PCR. This sample has about 680,000 clones; approximately 75% occur once, and the top ten carry less than 2%. The sample comprised memory CD4+ T cells sorted from blood. These receptors came from a woman under 40 in good health. The CDR3 runs from the conserved cysteine through the conserved F or W. D genes are given only for firm matches. Clone size is not always given. Where it is, it says once, few, many or a class for expanded clones.

V	size	D	J	CDR3	DNA
TRBV25-1	.	TRBD1	TRBJ2-5	CASSIGTAAQETQYF	TGTGCCAGCAGTATCGGGACAGCCGCCCAAGAGACCCAGTACTTC
TRBV14	.	.	TRBJ2-3	CASSQEWVGTQYF	TGTGCCAGCAGCCAAGAGTGGGTAGGTACGCAGTATTTT
TRBV5-1	.	.	TRBJ2-3	CASSLGMGGTDTQYF	TGCGCCAGCAGCTTGGGTATGGGGGGCACAGATACGCAGTATTTT
TRBV18	.	.	TRBJ2-3	CASSGVDTDTQYF	TGTGCCAGCTCAGGAGTAGACACAGATACGCAGTATTTT
TRBV7-9	.	TRBD1	TRBJ2-7	CASSQTGQGGYEQYF	TGTGCCAGCAGCCAAACGGGACAGGGTGGGTACGAGCAGTACTTC
TRBV2	.	.	TRBJ1-5	CASSGETNQPQHF	TGTGCCAGCAGCGGGGAGACGAATCAGCCCCAGCATTTT
TRBV5-4	many	TRBD2	TRBJ2-3	CASSRTSGMVTDTQYF	TGTGCCAGCAGCCGAACTAGCGGGATGGTCACAGATACGCAGTATTTT
TRBV19	.	.	TRBJ2-5	CASSAGEGQKETQYF	TGTGCCAGTAGTGCAGGGGAGGGCCAGAAAGAGACCCAGTACTTC
TRBV16	once	.	TRBJ1-1	CASSRMGGNTEAFF	TGTGCCAGCAGCCGGATGGGAGGGAACACTGAAGCTTTCTTT
TRBV30	.	.	TRBJ2-3	CAWNPPTSLRGDTQYF	TGTGCCTGGAACCCTCCCACTAGCTTACGGGGCGATACGCAGTATTTT
TRBV7-8	.	.	TRBJ2-7	CASSPGWGAGSYEQYF	TGTGCCAGCAGCCCCGGGTGGGGGGCCGGATCCTACGAGCAGTACTTC
TRBV9	.	.	TRBJ2-7	CASSPTAPSYEQYF	TGTGCCAGCAGCCCAACGGCCCCATCCTACGAGCAGTACTTC
TRBV19	.	TRBD2	TRBJ2-2	CASSMTSGNTGELFF	TGTGCCAGTAGTATGACTAGCGGAAACACCGGGGAGCTGTTTTTT
TRBV19	.	.	TRBJ2-3	CASSIVAVTDTQYF	TGTGCCAGTAGTATAGTGGCCGTTACAGATACGCAGTATTTT
TRBV4-1	few	TRBD1	TRBJ1-5	CASSPKGQGDQPQHF	TGCGCCAGCAGCCCCAAAGGACAGGGAGATCAGCCCCAGCATTTT
TRBV27	many	TRBD2	TRBJ2-7	CASSLFGRGSYEQYF	TGTGCCAGCAGTTTATTCGGGAGGGGCTCCTACGAGCAGTACTTC
TRBV5-1	.	TRBD1	TRBJ1-2	CASSWVTGAGGYTF	TGCGCCAGCAGCTGGGTGACAGGGGCAGGAGGCTACACCTTC
TRBV5-1	many	.	TRBJ2-7	CASSLVPGFYEQYF	TGCGCCAGCAGCTTGGTCCCCGGTTTCTACGAGCAGTACTTC
TRBV18	.	.	TRBJ2-5	CASSPGGSRETQYF	TGTGCCAGCTCACCAGGGGGGTCCCGGGAGACCCAGTACTTC
TRBV5-1	.	TRBD2	TRBJ2-3	CASSVRLAGGTDTQYF	TGCGCCAGCAGCGTGAGACTAGCGGGGGGCACAGATACGCAGTATTTT
TRBV19	.	.	TRBJ2-2	CATCLHGGTGELSF	TGTGCCACATGCTTACACGGGGGCACCGGGGAGCTGTCTTTT
TRBV23-1	few	.	TRBJ2-7	CASSEQYF	TGCGCCAGCTCCGAGCAGTACTTC
TRBV7-6	.	TRBD2	TRBJ2-7	CASSSSGGLAGYEQYF	TGTGCCAGCAGCTCAAGCGGCGGACTAGCGGGATACGAGCAGTACTTC
TRBV27	.	.	TRBJ1-5	CASSPLGSQPQHF	TGTGCCAGCAGTCCCCTGGGTTCCCAGCCCCAGCATTTT
TRBV4-2	.	TRBD2	TRBJ2-1	CASSPLAGNENEQFF	TGTGCCAGCAGCCCACTAGCGGGAAATGAGAATGAGCAGTTCTTC
TRBV11-2	.	.	TRBJ2-3	CASSGYLDEQYF	TGTGCCAGCAGCGGGTATTTGGATGAGCAGTATTTT
TRBV29-1	few	TRBD1	TRBJ1-5	CSVATGGNNQPQHF	TGCAGCGTTGCTACAGGGGGAAACAATCAGCCCCAGCATTTT
TRBV5-1	.	.	TRBJ2-1	CASSLGTTYNEQFF	TGCGCCAGCAGCTTGGGTACCACCTACAATGAGCAGTTCTTC
TRBV5-4	.	TRBD2	TRBJ2-3	CASSTGPSGSPDTQYF	TGTGCCAGCAGCACGGGCCCTAGCGGGAGTCCAGATACGCAGTATTTT
TRBV29-1	.	.	TRBJ2-1	CSVLRGSSYNEQFF	TGCAGCGTTCTGCGGGGAAGCTCCTACAATGAGCAGTTCTTC
TRBV27	few	TRBD2	TRBJ2-3	CASRDSGRARDTQYF	TGTGCCAGCAGAGATAGCGGGAGAGCACGAGATACGCAGTATTTT
TRBV28	.	TRBD2	TRBJ2-1	CASVLATSGRYEQFF	TGTGCCAGCGTACTGGCGACTAGCGGGAGGTATGAGCAGTTCTTC
TRBV7-3	.	.	TRBJ2-1	CASNSGPFNEQFF	TGTGCCAGCAACAGCGGACCGTTCAATGAGCAGTTCTTC
TRBV25-1	.	TRBD1	TRBJ2-5	CASSPRKQGVLETQYF	TGTGCCAGCAGTCCCCGAAAACAGGGGGTATTGGAGACCCAGTACTTC
TRBV10-2	.	.	TRBJ2-7	CASRGVAVEQYF	TGCGCCAGCCGGGGTGTCGCCGTCGAGCAGTACTTC
TRBV11-2	.	.	TRBJ2-3	CASSHTTDTQYF	TGTGCCAGCAGCCATACCACAGATACGCAGTATTTT
TRBV19	.	.	TRBJ2-5	CASSIGGTSQETQYF	TGTGCCAGTAGTATAGGCGGGACCTCCCAAGAGACCCAGTACTTC
TRBV5-8	once	.	TRBJ1-1	CASSWVRGAQITEAFF	TGTGCCAGCAGCTGGGTTCGAGGCGCGCAGATCACTGAAGCTTTCTTT
TRBV6-1	.	.	TRBJ1-3	CASSGTNGNTIYF	TGTGCCAGCAGTGGGACAAATGGAAACACCATATATTTT
TRBV28	.	TRBD2	TRBJ2-1	CASASGSHNEQFF	TGTGCCAGTGCAAGCGGGAGCCACAATGAGCAGTTCTTC
TRBV7-2	.	.	TRBJ2-2	CASSLRGTGELFF	TGTGCCAGCAGCTTAAGGGGAACCGGGGAGCTGTTTTTT
TRBV6-5	.	.	TRBJ2-1	CASSYLGSRYEQFF	TGTGCCAGCAGTTACCTTGGTAGCCGCTATGAGCAGTTCTTC
TRBV27	.	TRBD1	TRBJ1-2	CASSPDRGQANYGYTF	TGTGCCAGCAGTCCCGACAGGGGACAAGCTAACTATGGCTACACCTTC